These 8 T cell receptor beta chains came from one sample sequenced in a study of vaccination and CD4 T cells after COVID-19. No cognate antigen is known for these TCRs. Treatment given: roughly 10-day PBMC culture with coronavirus spike peptide pools or control peptides (ViraFEST assay). Gathering of the CD4+ T cells, from the unexposed donor, took place before the COVID-19 pandemic (2011-2018). Sequencing of DNA taken from cultured CD4+ T cells relied on the Oncomine TCR Beta short-read assay. Each CDR3 protein is one row after TCRdb ran MiXCR on the PCR reads. Here the sample spans some 7,000 distinct CDR3 sequences, approximately 40% being singletons. The sample was CD4+ T cells from blood, cultured in vitro. The receptor set was obtained from a human donor in good health.

The chain uses TRBV28 and TRBJ1-1; possible D gene TRBD1, 5 bases. The CDR3 is made up of 14 amino acids. Per the germline V gene, CDR1 is MDHEN and CDR2 is SYDVKM. Trimming stripped 3 bases from V and 4 bases from J, with 12 bases between. CDR3 nucleotides: TGTGCCAGCAGTTTGGGGGGTTTAGGCACTGAAGCTTTCTTT. Its translation: CASSLGGLGTEAFF. The variable domain in full, completed from reference TRBV28 and TRBJ1-1, reads DVKVTQSSRYLVKRTGEKVFLECVQDMDHENMFWYRQDPGLGLRLIYFSYDVKMKEKGDIPEGYSVSREKKERFSLILESASTNQTSMYLCASSLGGLGTEAFFGQGTRLTVV.

This clonotype showed up just a few times. The chain links TRBV6-1 to TRBJ1-2, with 10 bases fitting TRBD1. The CDR3 has 15 residues. Germline CDR1 is MNHNS and CDR2 is SASEGT. V lost 4 bases to trimming and J lost 2 bases; unmatched junction nucleotides: 4. The CDR3 reads CASSAPGQGNYGYTF. The CDR3 DNA follows: TGTGCCAGCAGTGCACCGGGACAGGGGAACTATGGCTACACCTTC.

V is TRBV10-2 and J is TRBJ2-7; no clear D. The CDR3 has 15 residues. The germline V and J ends were trimmed by 0 bases and 3 bases, with 12 bases remaining between them. Germline CDR1 WSHSY, CDR2 SAAADI. CDR3 nucleotides: TGCGCCAGCAGTGAGTCGGGCAGCCTGAGCTACGAGCAGTACTTC. It is translated as CASSESGSLSYEQYF.

There are a few counts of this clonotype. This chain joins TRBV6-1 and TRBJ1-6; D might be TRBD1 (6 bases). Germline V gene data show CDR1 as MNHNS and CDR2 as SASEGT. The CDR3 is made up of 14 amino acids. V lost 5 bases and J 9 bases, leaving 14 bases between the germline ends. Here the CDR3 reads CASSPRTVSSPLHF. Here the CDR3 DNA reads TGTGCCAGCAGTCCCCGGACAGTATCTTCACCCCTCCACTTT.

DNA for the CDR3: TGCAGCGTTGCCGCCAGGCCCAACTATGGCTACACCTTC. Translation: CSVAARPNYGYTF. V gene TRBV29-1 combines with J gene TRBJ1-2; D gene uncertain. The CDR3 has 13 residues. The V end was cut by 4 bases, the J end by 2 bases, with 11 bases between. Germline V lookup: CDR1 SQVTM, CDR2 ANQGSEA. The variable domain in full, with the rest retrieved from reference TRBV29-1 and TRBJ1-2, is SAVISQKPSRDICQRGTSLTIQCQVDSQVTMMFWYRQQPGQSLTLIATANQGSEATYESGFVIDKFPISRPNLTFSTLTVSNMSPEDSSIYLCSVAARPNYGYTFGSGTRLTVV.

This clonotype has a handful of counts. The chain recombines TRBV4-2 with TRBJ2-5, with 7 positions matching TRBD2. V lost 0 bases to trimming and J lost 1 base; unmatched junction nucleotides: 2. The CDR3 extends over 15 amino acids. CDR1 LGHNA and CDR2 YNFKEQ come from the germline V gene. CDR3 DNA: TGTGCCAGCAGCCAAGATCGCGGGGGCCAAGAGACCCAGTACTTC. The encoded protein is CASSQDRGGQETQYF.

This clonotype was detected a few times. The CDR3 sequence is CASSLRPGYGYTF. CDR3 bases: TGTGCCAGCAGCCTCCGACCGGGATATGGCTACACCTTC. The chain is built from TRBV12-3 or TRBV12-4 and TRBJ1-2, with no clear D. V lost 6 bases to trimming and J lost 5 bases, with 13 bases between them. The CDR3 loop spans 13 amino acids.

The rearrangement uses TRBV20-1 and TRBJ2-7; the D call may be TRBD1 or TRBD2 (5 bases each). This CDR3 contains 11 residues. Germline CDR1 is DFQATT and CDR2 is SNEGSKA (reference sequence). V gave up 6 bases and J gave up 2 bases, with 8 bases separating them. The CDR3 region is CSARDPYEQYF. CDR3 in DNA: TGCAGTGCCCGGGACCCCTACGAGCAGTACTTC.